The 5 T cell receptor beta chains below were found in one sample sequenced in a study of CD8+CD57+ T cells in acquired aplastic anemia. Only patients with CD8+CD57+ cell expansion on flow cytometry were chosen for sequencing. Template material for TCR beta VDJ and CDR3 profiling consisted of genomic DNA. A single record per CDR3 protein comes from TCRdb applying MiXCR to the reads. This sample has just over 450,000 distinct CDR3 sequences, with less than 35% found just once. The sample comprised sorted CD4+, CD8+, or CD8+CD57+ T cells (not recorded which) from PBMCs. The receptor set was obtained from a human donor with aplastic anemia.

The genes are TRBV7-9 and TRBJ1-2; TRBD1 agrees at 12 bases. CDR3 length equals 15 residues. The trim removed 7 bases at V and 5 bases at J, leaving 8 bases unmatched. Germline assignment: CDR1 SEHNR and CDR2 FQNEAQ (reference sequence). The CDR3 DNA sequence: TGTGCCAGCACCCCGGGACAGGGGGCGAAGTATGGCTACACCTTC. Translated, it gives CASTPGQGAKYGYTF.

This sequence joins TRBV2 and TRBJ1-6, with unresolved D. Trimming pared 4 bases from V and 10 bases from J, leaving 11 bases between. CDR3 length: 13 residues. Germline CDR1 and CDR2: SNHLY and FYNNEI. The CDR3: CASSANLQSPLHF. The CDR3 DNA is TGTGCCAGCAGTGCGAACCTCCAATCACCCCTCCACTTT.

This clonotype was seen repeatedly, ten times or more. This chain joins TRBV19 and TRBJ1-5, with D uncertain. With 8 bases removed from V and 0 bases from J, the gap between germline ends came to 11 bases. The CDR3 is made up of 14 amino acids. Germline CDR1 and CDR2: LNHDA and SQIVND (reference sequence). The CDR3 loop is CASSYSGSNQPQHF. For the CDR3, the DNA is TGTGCCAGTTCTTACAGTGGTAGCAATCAGCCCCAGCATTTT.

This clonotype was found a few times. The junction departs from the called germline gene at one end, perhaps through a read error. The chain recombines TRBV24-1 with TRBJ1-2; 7 bases match TRBD1. The CDR3 has 14 residues. CDR1 and CDR2 from the germline V gene are KGHDR and SFDVKD. The CDR3 nucleotides read TGTGCCAGCAGTCCCAGGGACAGACGCTATGGCTACACCTTC. This translates into CASSPRDRRYGYTF.

This clonotype appeared a few times. The chain combines TRBV4-2 with TRBJ2-4, with a tentative D call TRBD1 (6 bases). Looked up from germline, CDR1 is LGHNA and CDR2 is YNFKEQ. The CDR3 length is 17 residues. Deletions cut 4 bases from V and 8 bases from J, with 24 bases between. The CDR3 loop is CASSPQPQTGPTDIQYF. The CDR3 DNA reads TGTGCCAGCAGCCCGCAACCGCAGACAGGCCCCACGGACATTCAGTACTTC.